The 4 T cell receptor beta chains given below trace back to one sample, sequenced in a study of patients and donors after allogeneic stem cell transplantation. TCRdb reprocessed the RT-PCR reads with MiXCR, giving one entry per CDR3 protein. The sample contains approximately 200,000 distinct CDR3 sequences, about 37% of which appear only once. Sequencing was done on a sample of blood, either unsorted or a sorted T cell fraction (not recorded which). Receptors were obtained from a human donor who was either an allogeneic HSCT recipient or a stem cell or donor lymphocyte infusion donor (not recorded which). It is not recorded whose cells these are; they may come from a transplant donor.

This clonotype occurred a few times. This chain joins TRBV12-3 or TRBV12-4 and TRBJ1-6, with 12 nucleotides matching TRBD1. V lost 4 bases and J lost 9; bases outside the gene matches: 7. The CDR3 covers 16 residues. The CDR3 nucleotides are TGTGCCAGCAGTTCGGGACAGGGGGCGCGCGTTTCACCCCTCCACTTT. It codes for CASSSGQGARVSPLHF.

This clonotype showed up just a few times. The gene calls are TRBV15 and TRBJ1-5, with 10 bases lining up with TRBD1. Germline V lookup: CDR1 LNHNV, CDR2 YYDKDF (reference sequence). This CDR3 comprises 15 residues. V lost 8 bases, J lost 6 bases, and 10 bases stayed unmatched. Here the CDR3 DNA reads TGTGCCACCGAGAGGGACAGGGGTATCGGTCAGCCCCAGCATTTT. Translation gives CATERDRGIGQPQHF.

The J gene is TRBJ2-7, the V gene TRBV27, with D maybe TRBD1 (6 bases). The CDR3 totals 14 residues. CDR1 is MNHEY and CDR2 is SMNVEV in the germline V gene (reference sequence). Between the trimmed V and J ends, which lost 4 bases and 0 bases, there was a span of 10 bases. The CDR3, as DNA: TGTGCCAGCAGTTCCCGGACAGACTCCTACGAGCAGTACTTC. Translated, it gives CASSSRTDSYEQYF.

This chain uses TRBV5-6 with TRBJ2-5, with TRBD1 matching 10 bases. CDR3 size: 17 residues. Germline V gene sequence: CDR1 SGHDT, CDR2 YYEEEE. With V trimmed by 1 base and J by 5 bases, 11 bases remained unmatched. This CDR3 is CASSLFVGQGVVETQYF. CDR3 bases: TGTGCCAGCAGCTTGTTCGTTGGACAGGGGGTTGTGGAGACCCAGTACTTC.